The 4 T cell receptor beta chains listed next were all sequenced from one sample in a study of T cells after yellow fever vaccination. TCRdb independently ran MiXCR on the 5' RACE reads; one entry per CDR3 protein. The sample yields 450,000 to 650,000 distinct CDR3 sequences, approximately 13% seen once. Source: PBMCs, taken on the day of the yellow fever booster vaccination. All receptors come from a man in his thirties or forties who received the YFV17D yellow fever vaccine.

The chain has TRBV25-1 and TRBJ2-4; D is possibly TRBD2 (6 bases). CDR1 and CDR2 (germline): MGHDK, SYGVNS. The CDR3 is 13 amino acids. V dropped 5 bases and J dropped 8 bases, with 13 bases sitting between them. CDR3 residues: CASSTEGRDIQYF. CDR3 sequence (DNA): TGTGCCAGCAGTACGGAGGGCCGTGACATTCAGTACTTC. Full variable domain (remainder filled in from reference TRBV25-1 and TRBJ2-4): EADIYQTPRYLVIGTGKKITLECSQTMGHDKMYWYQQDPGMELHLIHYSYGVNSTEKGDLSSESTVSRIRTEHFPLTLESARPSHTSQYLCASSTEGRDIQYFGAGTRLSVL.

The chain joins TRBV12-3 or TRBV12-4 to TRBJ2-2; D is possibly TRBD1 (6 bases). Trimming left V 8 bases short and J 1 base short, with 20 bases between. The CDR3 spans 17 residues. The CDR3 is CASQTSRQVMNTGELFF. CDR3 in DNA: TGTGCCAGCCAAACCTCCAGACAGGTCATGAACACCGGGGAGCTGTTTTTT.

The chain carries TRBV19 and TRBJ2-7; D not resolved. Germline-derived CDR1 and CDR2 are LNHDA and SQIVND (reference sequence). Trimming stripped 5 bases from V and 3 bases from J, with 11 bases between. The length of the CDR3 is 13 residues. CDR3 DNA sequence: TGTGCCAGTAGTTATGACATTATCTACGAGCAGTACTTC. Translated: CASSYDIIYEQYF. Using reference TRBV19 and TRBJ2-7 for the parts outside the CDR3, the full variable domain is DGGITQSPKYLFRKEGQNVTLSCEQNLNHDAMYWYRQDPGQGLRLIYYSQIVNDFQKGDIAEGYSVSREKKESFPLTVTSAQKNPTAFYLCASSYDIIYEQYFGPGTRLTVT.

The chain is built from TRBV15 and TRBJ1-1; D gene uncertain. The CDR3 loop spans 13 amino acids. Trimming removed 2 bases from V and 5 bases from J, with 9 bases in between. Germline lookup yields CDR1 LNHNV and CDR2 YYDKDF (reference sequence). CDR3 nucleotides: TGTGCCACCAGCAGACGGGTGGGGACTGAAGCTTTCTTT. Translation: CATSRRVGTEAFF.